This entry describes one TCR beta chain. The sample belongs to a study of T cells in lung cancer brain metastases. Profiling relied on immunoSEQ multiplex PCR, and the TCRdb table lists in-frame clones only, not all of them. The sample contains 4,800 or so clones, over 75% of which appear only once. Material for sequencing was tumor tissue from the primary lung tumor. The sequence was collected from a man in his fifties with non-small cell lung cancer.

CDR3 bases: TGTGCCAGCAGTGAAGCAGGGGGGAATCAGCCCCAGCATTTT. Encoded protein: CASSEAGGNQPQHF. The chain combines TRBV6-1 with TRBJ1-5, with a possible D match to TRBD1 (6 bases). V shed 0 bases and J shed 4 bases, with 7 bases lying between them. The germline V gene encodes CDR1 MNHNS and CDR2 SASEGT. The CDR3 sequence is 14 residues long.